This TCR beta chain was found in a study of tumor-infiltrating lymphocytes in primary liver carcinoma. About the research overall: Recorded tumor stage was T1-T3 N0M0, with diameters of roughly 4.2 to 10 cm.

TCR beta cDNA was made from 450 to 550 ng total RNA with a constant-region primer. Nested multiplex PCR, run for three rounds with slightly modified ARM-PCR, yielded TCR beta libraries. A C-beta reverse primer and TRBV1-TRBV30 forward primers served in each of the first two PCR rounds, at 10 cycles apiece. Each CDR3 protein is one row after TCRdb ran MiXCR on the multiplex PCR reads. Here the sample spans over 100,000 distinct CDR3 sequences, around 70% being singletons. Co-extraction of both nucleic acids (RNA and DNA) used about 18-34 mg of unsorted bulk tissue. The CDR3 consists of 15 residues. CDR1 and CDR2 (germline): SGHAT, FQNNGV. The ends were cut back, 4 bases at V and 0 bases at J, with 12 bases in the middle.

The sample taken for sequencing was tumor-adjacent normal liver tissue. This sequence joins TRBV11-2 and TRBJ1-1; no clear D. The TCR comes from an older woman with primary liver carcinoma and hepatitis B virus infection. CDR3 amino acids: CASSSDHLLNTEAFF. Here the CDR3 DNA reads TGTGCCAGCAGCTCAGATCACCTACTGAACACTGAAGCTTTCTTT. The full variable domain, in which reference TRBV11-2 and TRBJ1-1 provide the parts outside the CDR3, is EAGVAQSPRYKIIEKRQSVAFWCNPISGHATLYWYQQILGQGPKLLIQFQNNGVVDDSQLPKDRFSAERLKGVDSTLKIQPAKLEDSAVYLCASSSDHLLNTEAFFGQGTRLTVV.